These 19 T cell receptor beta chains were sequenced from one sample in a study of beta chain features in type 1 diabetes. Their antigens remain unidentified. Sequenced material consisted of expressed TCRB transcripts (all of the isolated RNA was reverse transcribed). Libraries were prepared by immunoSEQ multiplex PCR; TCRdb keeps only in-frame clonotypes and omits some of them. Of over 650,000 clones in the sample, 11% to 15% were seen once. Study-wide points: TCRB CDR3s from Type 1 diabetes patients were moderately but significantly shorter in all four CD4+ subsets.

The sample comprised naive CD4+ T cells from blood. The receptors here all came from a young man with type 1 diabetes.

This clone was counted only a few times. V is TRBV30 and J is TRBJ1-5, with TRBD1 matching over 10 bases. The CDR3 totals 15 residues. Germline V lookup: CDR1 GTSNPN, CDR2 SVGIG (reference sequence). The V and J ends lost 1 base and 4 bases, in that order; junction bases with no gene match: 4. In DNA, the CDR3 is TGTGCCTGGAGTGGCGGGACAGGGGAGAATCAGCCCCAGCATTTT. Its protein product is CAWSGGTGENQPQHF.

The chain links TRBV5-1 to TRBJ1-1; 7 bases are shared with TRBD1. The germline CDR1 and CDR2 sequences are SGHRS and YFSETQ. The junction had 15 bases not matched to a gene; V was cut back by 4 bases and J by 3 bases. CDR3 length: 17 residues. The CDR3 reads CASSPPTGQMEDTEAFF. The CDR3 DNA reads TGCGCCAGCAGCCCCCCGACAGGGCAAATGGAGGACACTGAAGCTTTCTTT.

This clone was counted only a few times. V usage is TRBV23-1 and J usage is TRBJ2-1; TRBD2 matches at 7 bases. TRBV23-1 is marked as an open reading frame, function uncertain. The CDR3 spans 17 residues. V was pared by 3 bases and J by 0 bases, with 8 bases of the junction left unmatched. The CDR3 region is CASSQRASGSSYNEQFF. The CDR3 nucleotides are TGCGCCAGCAGTCAGCGAGCTAGCGGCAGCTCCTACAATGAGCAGTTCTTC.

V gene TRBV7-2 combines with J gene TRBJ2-3; TRBD2 matches at 12 bases. The germline V gene encodes CDR1 SGHTA and CDR2 FQGNSA. The CDR3 spans 16 residues. J lost 4 bases, V lost 4 bases, and 6 bases had no gene match. The CDR3 loop is CASSSRLAGASDTQYF. CDR3 in DNA: TGTGCCAGCAGCTCACGACTAGCGGGGGCGTCAGATACGCAGTATTTT.

This chain joins TRBV7-2 and TRBJ2-7; TRBD2 matches at 12 bases. Germline V CDR1 and CDR2: SGHTA, FQGNSA. The junction had 5 bases not matched to a gene; V was cut back by 1 base and J by 4 bases. The CDR3 runs to 16 residues. In DNA form, the CDR3 reads TGTGCCAGCAGCTTAGGACTAGCGGGGGCCGGGTACGAGCAGTACTTC. Translation: CASSLGLAGAGYEQYF.

The V gene is TRBV7-2, the J gene TRBJ1-2; no definite D call. Trimming pared 4 bases from V and 4 bases from J, leaving 13 bases between. Germline lookup yields CDR1 SGHTA and CDR2 FQGNSA. The CDR3 covers 14 residues. CDR3 coding DNA: TGTGCCAGCAGCTCGAATCGGGGAGCCTATGGCTACACCTTC. It translates to CASSSNRGAYGYTF.

The chain carries TRBV28 and TRBJ2-3; 13 nucleotides agree with TRBD2. With 5 bases clipped from V and 4 bases from J, the junction kept 6 bases outside the gene matches. From germline, CDR1 is MDHEN and CDR2 SYDVKM. The CDR3 is made up of 16 amino acids. DNA for the CDR3: TGTGCCAGCAGTACCCCGGGACTAGCGGGACCAGATACGCAGTATTTT. Translated: CASSTPGLAGPDTQYF.

A few counts support this clone. CDR3 sequence reads: CASSERKEGYTF. Here the CDR3 DNA reads TGTGCCAGCAGTGAACGGAAAGAGGGCTACACCTTC. The chain is built from TRBV2 and TRBJ1-2; D gene unclear. The CDR3 is 12 amino acids. Germline V gene data show CDR1 as SNHLY and CDR2 as FYNNEI. V dropped 2 bases and J dropped 8 bases, with 9 bases sitting between them.

The chain has TRBV30 and TRBJ1-1; D is uncertain. The germline CDR1 and CDR2 sequences are GTSNPN and SVGIG (reference sequence). This CDR3 has 12 amino acids. Trimming removed 4 bases from V and 5 bases from J, with 11 bases in between. The CDR3 reads CAWNAGWTEAFF. CDR3 nucleotide sequence: TGTGCCTGGAATGCAGGATGGACTGAAGCTTTCTTT.

The chain combines TRBV30 with TRBJ1-2; a weak D match, TRBD1 (5 bases). This CDR3 spans 12 amino acids. V dropped 4 bases and J dropped 6 bases, with 12 bases sitting between them. The germline CDR1 and CDR2 sequences are GTSNPN and SVGIG (reference sequence). In nucleotides, the CDR3 is TGTGCCTGGACAAGCGGGGGTGATGGCTACACCTTC. As protein: CAWTSGGDGYTF. The variable domain in full, completed from reference TRBV30 and TRBJ1-2, reads SQTIHQWPATLVQPVGSPLSLECTVEGTSNPNLYWYRQAAGRGLQLLFYSVGIGQISSEVPQNLSASRPQDRQFILSSKKLLLSDSGFYLCAWTSGGDGYTFGSGTRLTVV.

The J gene is TRBJ1-1, the V gene TRBV25-1, with 7 bases aligning to TRBD1. This CDR3 contains 16 residues. V trimming: 5 bases; J trimming: 1 base; junction bases outside the gene matches: 10. CDR1 MGHDK and CDR2 SYGVNS come from the germline V gene. For the CDR3, the DNA is TGTGCCAGCAGTAGCGGGAAGGGACAGCGGAACACTGAAGCTTTCTTT. Its protein product is CASSSGKGQRNTEAFF.

For this clone: The junction shows a germline mismatch at one end, possibly a read error. V and J are TRBV14 and TRBJ2-1, with D perhaps TRBD1 or TRBD2 (5 bases each). CDR3 size: 11 residues. Germline V gives CDR1 SGHDN, CDR2 FVKESK. The CDR3 DNA is TGTGCCAGCAGCCTACTGGGACCTCCGGTCTTC. Amino acids: CASSLLGPPVF.

This clone was recorded a few times. J is TRBJ1-1 and V is TRBV5-4; no clear D gene. CDR1 and CDR2 (germline): SGHNT, YYREEE (reference sequence). V was cut by 1 base and J by 0 bases, with 4 bases left in between. The CDR3 consists of 13 residues. CDR3 DNA sequence: TGTGCCAGCAGCTTGACAGTGAACACTGAAGCTTTCTTT. It translates to CASSLTVNTEAFF.

A note on this clone: At the DNA level, this CDR3 is encoded by other sequences in the same sample as well. V and J are TRBV30 and TRBJ2-1; no firm D call. V shed 0 bases and J shed 0 bases, with 6 bases lying between them. The CDR3 length is 14 residues. Looked up from germline, CDR1 is GTSNPN and CDR2 is SVGIG (reference sequence). CDR3 in DNA: TGTGCCTGGAGTGTACTATCCTCCTACAATGAGCAGTTCTTC. This encodes CAWSVLSSYNEQFF.

There are a few counts of this clone. CDR3: CASSPTGFGGAFF. The CDR3 DNA is TGTGCCAGCAGCCCGACAGGGTTCGGAGGAGCTTTCTTT. The V and J genes are TRBV5-6 and TRBJ1-1; 7 nucleotides agree with TRBD1. Germline V gene data show CDR1 as SGHDT and CDR2 as YYEEEE. V dropped 4 bases and J dropped 10; count of bases not matched to a gene: 10. The CDR3 extends over 13 amino acids.

The V and J genes are TRBV6-5 and TRBJ1-1, with D unresolved. This CDR3 is 14 amino acids long. V lost 7 bases and J lost 1, with 13 bases in between. Germline V gene sequence: CDR1 MNHEY, CDR2 SVGAGI. The CDR3 DNA sequence: TGTGCCAGCACTGGCATACAACGGAACACTGAAGCTTTCTTT. It specifies CASTGIQRNTEAFF.

In its sample, this clone was seen a few times. The chain employs TRBV7-2 and TRBJ2-1; D remains ambiguous. Trimming pared 1 base from V and 0 bases from J, leaving 7 bases between. The CDR3 totals 15 residues. Germline V gene data show CDR1 as SGHTA and CDR2 as FQGNSA. DNA of the CDR3: TGTGCCAGCAGCTTAGATCCCCTCTCCTACAATGAGCAGTTCTTC. Translated, it gives CASSLDPLSYNEQFF.

The chain links TRBV25-1 to TRBJ1-3; D remains ambiguous. V lost 3 bases and J lost 3, with 9 bases in between. CDR3 size: 14 residues. Germline V gene data show CDR1 as MGHDK and CDR2 as SYGVNS. CDR3 loop: CASSDLTGGNTIYF. DNA for the CDR3: TGTGCCAGCAGTGACCTAACGGGTGGAAACACCATATATTTT.

This clone has just one count. V usage is TRBV6-5 and J usage is TRBJ2-4; D is unclear. V was shortened by 4 bases and J by 8 bases, with 12 bases between the two germline ends. The CDR3 covers 13 residues. Germline lookup yields CDR1 MNHEY and CDR2 SVGAGI. CDR3 residues: CASSSSRADIQYF. In DNA, the CDR3 is TGTGCCAGCAGTTCATCAAGGGCGGACATTCAGTACTTC.